A selection of T cell receptor beta chains follows, all from one sample in a study of cytomegalovirus exposure and HLA in healthy donors. TCRdb keeps only in-frame clones here, not all; method: immunoSEQ multiplex PCR. Among tens of thousands of clones, 70% to 80% were seen once, and the ten largest hold around 3.1%. Sequencing was done on a sample of PBMCs. These receptors were taken from a man aged 45-65 years in good health and CMV-seropositive. Both conserved end residues are part of each CDR3. The D gene is left open where the match is weak. The size entry is marked missing in some rows and otherwise reads once, few, many or a size class.

j_gene: TRBJ2-3; abundance: once; d_gene: TRBD2; v_gene: TRBV27; CDR3nt: TGTGCCAGTGGACTAGTCAGGGATACGCAGTATTTT; CDR3aa: CASGLVRDTQYF
j_gene: TRBJ1-5; abundance: NA; d_gene: NA; v_gene: TRBV5-3; CDR3nt: TGTGCCAGAAGCTTGCCCCGGGGTAGGGTCAATCAGCCCCAGCATTTT; CDR3aa: CARSLPRGRVNQPQHF
j_gene: TRBJ1-2; abundance: NA; d_gene: NA; v_gene: TRBV9; CDR3nt: TGTGCCAGCAGCGTAGCCTCGGCTAACTATGGCTACACCTTC; CDR3aa: CASSVASANYGYTF
j_gene: TRBJ2-7; abundance: once; d_gene: TRBD1; v_gene: TRBV6-1; CDR3nt: TGTGCCAGCCGGGCCGGGACAGGGCCCGGCGAGCAGTACTTC; CDR3aa: CASRAGTGPGEQYF
j_gene: TRBJ2-2; abundance: NA; d_gene: NA; v_gene: TRBV7-8; CDR3nt: TGTGCCAGCAGCAAGCTACTCGGGAATACCGGGGAGCTGTTTTTT; CDR3aa: CASSKLLGNTGELFF
j_gene: TRBJ2-2; abundance: NA; d_gene: TRBD2; v_gene: TRBV5-1; CDR3nt: TGCGCCAGCAGCGCCCCGGGACTAGCGTACGCGAACACCGGGGAGCTGTTTTTT; CDR3aa: CASSAPGLAYANTGELFF
j_gene: TRBJ1-1; abundance: few; d_gene: NA; v_gene: TRBV7-8; CDR3nt: TGTGCCAGCCGGGAGGCCCCGGGGGCCGAAGCTTTCTTT; CDR3aa: CASREAPGAEAFF
j_gene: TRBJ2-7; abundance: once; d_gene: TRBD1; v_gene: TRBV11-2; CDR3nt: TGTGCCAGCAGCAGACAGGGCTACGAGCAGTACTTC; CDR3aa: CASSRQGYEQYF
j_gene: TRBJ2-2; abundance: NA; d_gene: NA; v_gene: TRBV11-2; CDR3nt: TGTGCCAGCAGCTTGGGACAGAACACCGGGGAGCTGTTTTTT; CDR3aa: CASSLGQNTGELFF
j_gene: TRBJ2-1; abundance: few; d_gene: TRBD2; v_gene: TRBV6-4; CDR3nt: TGTGCCAGCAGCGTCAGCGGGGGCTCCTACAATGAGCAGTTCTTC; CDR3aa: CASSVSGGSYNEQFF
j_gene: TRBJ2-7; abundance: NA; d_gene: NA; v_gene: TRBV30; CDR3nt: TGTGCCTGGACGGTCGGGAGTTCCTACGAGCAGTACTTC; CDR3aa: CAWTVGSSYEQYF
j_gene: TRBJ1-4; abundance: NA; d_gene: TRBD1; v_gene: TRBV30; CDR3nt: TGTGCCTGGAGGGGAACAGGGGTTGCAACTAATGAAAAACTGTTTTTT; CDR3aa: CAWRGTGVATNEKLFF
j_gene: TRBJ2-2; abundance: once; d_gene: NA; v_gene: TRBV7-7; CDR3nt: TGTGCCAGCAGCTTAGATACAGCGAACACCGGGGAGCTGTTTTTT; CDR3aa: CASSLDTANTGELFF
j_gene: TRBJ2-7; abundance: NA; d_gene: TRBD2; v_gene: TRBV6-5; CDR3nt: TGTGCCAGCAGACAAACCGGGACTAGCGCGATTCAGAGGTTC; CDR3aa: CASRQTGTSAIQRF
j_gene: TRBJ2-1; abundance: NA; d_gene: TRBD2; v_gene: TRBV9; CDR3nt: TGTGCCAGCAGCGCGTTGGGGACTAGCGGGAGAGGTGAGCAGTTCTTC; CDR3aa: CASSALGTSGRGEQFF
j_gene: TRBJ1-3; abundance: NA; d_gene: NA; v_gene: TRBV11-2; CDR3nt: TGTGCCAGCAGCTCCAGTCGACAGGGAAACACCATATATTTT; CDR3aa: CASSSSRQGNTIYF
j_gene: TRBJ2-7; abundance: NA; d_gene: TRBD2; v_gene: TRBV6-4; CDR3nt: TGTGCCAGCAGTACTAGCGCAGGTTCCTACGAGCAGTACTTC; CDR3aa: CASSTSAGSYEQYF
j_gene: TRBJ2-5; abundance: NA; d_gene: NA; v_gene: TRBV5-4; CDR3nt: TGTGCCAGCAGCTTGTATAGTGTCGAGACCCAGTACTTC; CDR3aa: CASSLYSVETQYF
j_gene: TRBJ2-7; abundance: NA; d_gene: NA; v_gene: TRBV30; CDR3nt: NA; CDR3aa: CAWSVAAGSDYF
j_gene: TRBJ1-1; abundance: NA; d_gene: NA; v_gene: TRBV7-2; CDR3nt: TGTGCCAGCAGCTCGCAGGGTATGAACACTGAAGCTTTCTTT; CDR3aa: CASSSQGMNTEAFF
j_gene: TRBJ2-7; abundance: NA; d_gene: TRBD1; v_gene: TRBV7-2; CDR3nt: TGTGCCAGCAGCTCCGGGACAGGTCCCTACGAGCAGTACTTC; CDR3aa: CASSSGTGPYEQYF
j_gene: TRBJ1-4; abundance: NA; d_gene: TRBD1; v_gene: TRBV7-9; CDR3nt: TGTGCCAGCAGTCATTACCGGGACAGGGTTAGTGAAAAACTGTTTTTT; CDR3aa: CASSHYRDRVSEKLFF
j_gene: TRBJ1-2; abundance: few; d_gene: NA; v_gene: TRBV7-9; CDR3nt: TGTGCCAGCAGCAAACAGGGACCTCTTCACTATGGCTACACCTTC; CDR3aa: CASSKQGPLHYGYTF
j_gene: TRBJ2-3; abundance: NA; d_gene: NA; v_gene: TRBV5-6; CDR3nt: TGTGCCAGCAGCTTGGGTGGAGGGGGCACAGATACGCAGTATTTT; CDR3aa: CASSLGGGGTDTQYF
j_gene: TRBJ2-3; abundance: NA; d_gene: NA; v_gene: TRBV19; CDR3nt: TGTGCCAGTAGTATCACCCCTATGGGCACAGATACGCAGTATTTT; CDR3aa: CASSITPMGTDTQYF
j_gene: TRBJ1-1; abundance: NA; d_gene: NA; v_gene: TRBV9; CDR3nt: TGTGCCAGCAGCGTGTCAGGGGATATGAACACTGAAGCTTTCTTT; CDR3aa: CASSVSGDMNTEAFF